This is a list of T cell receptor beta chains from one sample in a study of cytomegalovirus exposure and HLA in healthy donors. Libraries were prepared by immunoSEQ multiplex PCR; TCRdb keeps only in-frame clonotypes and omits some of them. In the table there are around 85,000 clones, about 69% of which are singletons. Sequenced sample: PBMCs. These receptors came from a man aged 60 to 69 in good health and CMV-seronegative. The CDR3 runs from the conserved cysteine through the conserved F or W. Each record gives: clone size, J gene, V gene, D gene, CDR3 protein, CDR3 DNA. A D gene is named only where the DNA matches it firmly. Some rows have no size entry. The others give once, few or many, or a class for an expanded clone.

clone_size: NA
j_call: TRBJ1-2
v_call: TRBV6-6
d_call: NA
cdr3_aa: CGGTGNPNYGYTF
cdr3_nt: TGTGGGGGCACAGGGAACCCGAACTATGGCTACACCTTC

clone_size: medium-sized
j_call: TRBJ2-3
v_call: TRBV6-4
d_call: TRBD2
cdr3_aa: CASSDSAGGSTDTQYF
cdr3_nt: TGTGCCAGCAGTGACTCAGCGGGGGGGAGCACAGATACGCAGTATTTT

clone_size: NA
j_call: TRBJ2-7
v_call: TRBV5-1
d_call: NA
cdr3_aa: CASSLITGREQYF
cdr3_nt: TGCGCCAGCAGCTTGATAACAGGGCGCGAGCAGTACTTC

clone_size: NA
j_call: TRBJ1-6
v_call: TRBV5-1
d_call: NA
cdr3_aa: CASTKGRNNSPLHF
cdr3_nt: TGCGCCAGCACGAAAGGGAGGAATAATTCACCCCTCCACTTT

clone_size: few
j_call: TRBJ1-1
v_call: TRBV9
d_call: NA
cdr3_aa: CASSVDGKMNTEAFF
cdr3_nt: TGTGCCAGCAGCGTAGACGGGAAAATGAACACTGAAGCTTTCTTT

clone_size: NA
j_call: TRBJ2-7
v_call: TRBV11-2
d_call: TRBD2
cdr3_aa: CASSFPTSDSYEQYF
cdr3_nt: TGTGCCAGCAGCTTCCCGACTAGCGACTCCTACGAGCAGTACTTC

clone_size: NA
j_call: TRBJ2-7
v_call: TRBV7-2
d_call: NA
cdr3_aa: CASSLGVGVGEQYF
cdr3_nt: TGTGCCAGCAGCTTAGGTGTAGGGGTGGGCGAGCAGTACTTC

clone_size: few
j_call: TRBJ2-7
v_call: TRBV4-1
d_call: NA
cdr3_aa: CASSQADNAEQYF
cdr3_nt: TGCGCCAGCAGCCAAGCCGACAATGCTGAACAGTACTTC

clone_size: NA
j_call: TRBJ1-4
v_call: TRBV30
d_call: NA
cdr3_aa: CAWSVQAGRGEKLFF
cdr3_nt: TGTGCCTGGAGTGTACAGGCAGGGCGGGGGGAAAAACTGTTTTTT

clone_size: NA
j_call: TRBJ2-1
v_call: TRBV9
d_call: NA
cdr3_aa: CASSVAGTYNEQFF
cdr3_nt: TGTGCCAGCAGCGTAGCGGGGACCTACAATGAGCAGTTCTTC

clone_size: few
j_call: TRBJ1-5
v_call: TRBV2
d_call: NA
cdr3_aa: CASSSDQPQHF
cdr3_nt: TGTGCCAGCAGCTCCGATCAGCCCCAGCATTTT

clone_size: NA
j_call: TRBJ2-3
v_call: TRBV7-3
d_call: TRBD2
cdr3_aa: CASSPGLASDTQYF
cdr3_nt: TGTGCCAGCAGCCCCGGACTAGCGTCAGATACGCAGTATTTT

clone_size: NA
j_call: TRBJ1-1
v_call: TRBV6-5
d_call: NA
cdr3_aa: CASSTQGWGCFF
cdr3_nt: TGTGCCAGCAGTACACAGGGTTGGGGGTGCTTCTTT